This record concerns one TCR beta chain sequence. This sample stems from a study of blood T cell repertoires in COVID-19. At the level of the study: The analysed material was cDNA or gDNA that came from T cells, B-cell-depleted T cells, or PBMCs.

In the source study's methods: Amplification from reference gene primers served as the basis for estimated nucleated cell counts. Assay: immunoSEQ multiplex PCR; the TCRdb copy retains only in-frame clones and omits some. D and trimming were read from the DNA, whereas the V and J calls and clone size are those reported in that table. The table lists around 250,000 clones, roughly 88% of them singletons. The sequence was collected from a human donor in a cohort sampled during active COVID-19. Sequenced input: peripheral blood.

CDR3 loop: CASSLAGLEGESDTQYF. As DNA, the CDR3 is TGCGCCAGCAGCTTGGCCGGACTCGAGGGGGAGTCAGATACGCAGTATTTT. The V and J genes are TRBV5-1 and TRBJ2-3, with D possibly being TRBD1 (6 bases). This CDR3 has 17 amino acids. The ends were cut back, 0 bases at V and 4 bases at J, with 18 bases in the middle. CDR1 is SGHRS and CDR2 is YFSETQ in the germline V gene.